What follows is one T cell receptor beta chain and its context. Its matching antigen is unknown. Germline V lookup: CDR1 SGHRS, CDR2 YFSETQ. This CDR3 contains 15 residues. V dropped 7 bases and J dropped 1; count of bases not matched to a gene: 9. These data are taken from a study of PD-1 blockade in classical Hodgkin lymphoma. General study results and limits: Compared with healthy donors, newly diagnosed patients reportedly showed lower baseline TCR diversity.

TCRdb keeps only in-frame clones here, not all; method: immunoSEQ multiplex PCR. The sample yields 45,000 or so clones, approximately 90% seen once. Time point defined: newly diagnosed, previously untreated cHL patient sample. The gene calls are TRBV5-1 and TRBJ2-3; 7 bases are a match to TRBD2. Material: peripheral blood mononuclear cells (PBMCs). This TCR came from a human donor with classical Hodgkin lymphoma. The CDR3 coding sequence is TGCGCCAGCGGCCCCTCAGCGGGACGCACAGATACGCAGTATTTT. Its translation is CASGPSAGRTDTQYF.